One T cell receptor (beta chain) is described in this entry. Its target is not known. This entry belongs to a study of CD8+CD57+ T cells in acquired aplastic anemia. Study details: The study obtained about 10 million reads on average for CD4+ cells from healthy donors. Study-wide results and limits: With respect to CD8+ Simpson's diversity, patients and controls did not differ significantly.

The germline V and J ends were trimmed by 4 bases and 5 bases, with 11 bases remaining between them. Per germline, CDR1 ENHRY and CDR2 SYGVKD. The length of the CDR3 is 13 residues. Using genomic DNA as the template, TCR beta VDJ and CDR3 profiling was carried out. TCRdb re-analysed the reads in MiXCR, keeping a single row per CDR3 protein. The table records 190,000 or so distinct CDR3 sequences, 61% of them present only once. The TCR sequence derives from a human donor in good health. The chain recombines TRBV10-3 with TRBJ1-1; no firm D call. Sequenced sample: sorted CD4+, CD8+, or CD8+CD57+ T cells (not recorded which) from PBMCs. For the CDR3, the DNA is TGTGCCATCAGTGGTACGAGCACAACTGAAGCTTTCTTT. This codes for CAISGTSTTEAFF.